These 28 T cell receptor beta chains were all obtained from the same sample, sequenced in a study of cytomegalovirus exposure and HLA in healthy donors. PCR was performed using 60 Vbeta and 13 Jbeta primers. TCRdb's table, derived via immunoSEQ multiplex PCR, lists solely in-frame clones and lacks some. Of roughly 120,000 clones listed, around 80% are singletons. Sequenced: PBMCs. The receptors derive from a woman aged 18 to 35 in good health and CMV-seronegative.

The chain is built from TRBV5-6 and TRBJ1-3; D remains unclear. The length of the CDR3 is 11 residues. The V end was cut by 2 bases, the J end by 10 bases, with 7 bases between. In germline, CDR1 is SGHDT, CDR2 YYEEEE. The CDR3 DNA sequence: TGTGCCAGCAGCTTAGGAGGAACCATATATTTT. It specifies CASSLGGTIYF.

In its sample, this clone was seen once. The rearrangement joins TRBV5-1 to TRBJ1-1, with 9 bases aligning to TRBD1. Germline CDR1 SGHRS, CDR2 YFSETQ. The CDR3 runs 15 residues. V dropped 4 bases and J dropped 5; count of bases not matched to a gene: 9. CDR3 sequence (DNA): TGCGCCAGCAGCAAAGACAGGGGGTGGATTACTGAAGCTTTCTTT. Translating gives CASSKDRGWITEAFF.

This chain connects TRBV11-2 to TRBJ1-2; D ambiguous. The CDR3 totals 16 residues. V was pared by 2 bases and J by 5 bases, with 18 bases between. The V gene's germline CDR1 is SGHAT and CDR2 FQNNGV. The CDR3 DNA reads TGTGCCAGCAGCTTATTGGACCGCCCGGGGAGTTATGGCTACACCTTC. The encoded protein is CASSLLDRPGSYGYTF. The complete variable domain, with remaining parts taken from reference TRBV11-2 and TRBJ1-2, reads EAGVAQSPRYKIIEKRQSVAFWCNPISGHATLYWYQQILGQGPKLLIQFQNNGVVDDSQLPKDRFSAERLKGVDSTLKIQPAKLEDSAVYLCASSLLDRPGSYGYTFGSGTRLTVV.

This clone was recorded once. The genes are TRBV9 and TRBJ2-5, with 7 bases lining up with TRBD1. V lost 4 bases, J lost 2 bases, and 8 bases stayed unmatched. The CDR3 length is 15 residues. From germline, CDR1 is SGDLS and CDR2 YYNGEE. In nucleotides, the CDR3 is TGTGCCAGCAGCCAAGGGGGCTATCTGCAAGAGACCCAGTACTTC. Translating it yields CASSQGGYLQETQYF.

The chain employs TRBV5-1 and TRBJ2-6; D is unresolved. This CDR3 has 15 amino acids. V was cut by 3 bases and J by 0 bases, with 7 bases left in between. From germline, CDR1 is SGHRS and CDR2 YFSETQ. CDR3 sequence (DNA): TGCGCCAGCAGCTCGTTCCCCTCTGGGGCCAACGTCCTGACTTTC. Translated: CASSSFPSGANVLTF.

The chain carries TRBV15 and TRBJ2-3, with D tentatively TRBD2 (6 bases). Germline CDR1 and CDR2: LNHNV and YYDKDF (reference sequence). There are 14 residues in the CDR3. With 3 bases removed from V and 2 bases from J, the gap between germline ends came to 9 bases. The CDR3 coding sequence is TGTGCCACCAGCAGCGGGACTCACACAGATACGCAGTATTTT. Its translation is CATSSGTHTDTQYF.

CDR3 sequence reads: CASSPDNLGYTF. CDR3 DNA sequence: TGTGCCAGCAGTCCGGACAACCTGGGCTACACCTTC. This rearrangement joins TRBV6-5 to TRBJ1-2, with D possibly being TRBD1 (5 bases). Deletions cut 5 bases from V and 8 bases from J, with 12 bases between. This CDR3 is 12 amino acids long. Germline CDR1 is MNHEY and CDR2 is SVGAGI.

CDR3 protein: CASSAENAEAFF. For the CDR3, the DNA is TGTGCCAGCAGTGCCGAGAATGCTGAAGCTTTCTTT. J is TRBJ1-1 and V is TRBV2, with D uncertain. CDR1 and CDR2 (germline): SNHLY, FYNNEI. CDR3 size: 12 residues. Trimming left V 4 bases short and J 6 bases short, with 9 bases between.

This chain connects TRBV29-1 to TRBJ2-7, with a possible D match to TRBD2 (6 bases). Trimming left V 0 bases short and J 3 bases short, with 15 bases between. Germline V gene lookup returns CDR1 SQVTM and CDR2 ANQGSEA. The CDR3 contains 15 residues. The CDR3 region has the DNA TGCAGCGTTGAAGATCACAGAGGGGACTGCTACGAGCAGTACTTC. Protein sequence: CSVEDHRGDCYEQYF.

The chain joins TRBV9 to TRBJ1-2; TRBD1 matches 7 bases. CDR1 is SGDLS, CDR2 YYNGEE, per germline. The J segment lost 5 bases and the V segment lost 3 bases, leaving 4 bases of the junction unmatched. This CDR3 is 13 amino acids long. The CDR3 DNA follows: TGTGCCAGCAGCGCCATACAGGGGTATGGCTACACCTTC. Translation gives CASSAIQGYGYTF.

The chain is built from TRBV11-2 and TRBJ2-7; TRBD2 matches 10 bases. Germline CDR1 reads SGHAT; CDR2 reads FQNNGV. This CDR3 has 16 amino acids. V lost 7 bases to trimming and J lost 4 bases; unmatched junction nucleotides: 13. In nucleotides, the CDR3 is TGTGCCAGCACCCCGGGGGGCTGGACTAGCGGATACGAGCAGTACTTC. It codes for CASTPGGWTSGYEQYF.

The chain links TRBV6-5 to TRBJ2-6; unclear D gene. CDR3 length: 15 residues. V was pared by 0 bases and J by 0 bases, with 3 bases between. Germline values: CDR1 MNHEY, CDR2 SVGAGI. CDR3 region: CASSYSGSGANVLTF. For the CDR3, the DNA is TGTGCCAGCAGTTACTCCGGCTCTGGGGCCAACGTCCTGACTTTC.

The rearrangement uses TRBV4-3 and TRBJ1-1, with TRBD1 matching 8 bases. The V gene's germline CDR1 is LGHNA and CDR2 YSLEER. V was clipped by 3 bases and J by 1 base; unmatched bases: 7. The CDR3 runs to 16 residues. CDR3 DNA sequence: TGCGCCAGCAGCCAGGTGTACAGGGGGGAGAACACTGAAGCTTTCTTT. Translating it yields CASSQVYRGENTEAFF.

This chain uses TRBV6-4 with TRBJ2-1; 10 bases are shared with TRBD1. V lost 0 bases, J lost 7 bases, and 3 bases stayed unmatched. This CDR3 spans 15 amino acids. Per the germline V gene, CDR1 is MRHNA and CDR2 is SNTAGT. CDR3 protein: CASSDSTGGVNEQFF. CDR3 nucleotide sequence: TGTGCCAGCAGTGACTCGACAGGGGGCGTGAATGAGCAGTTCTTC.

The chain carries TRBV27 and TRBJ2-3, with a possible D match to TRBD1 (5 bases). The CDR3 covers 17 residues. Germline CDR1 MNHEY, CDR2 SMNVEV (reference sequence). Trimming took off 5 bases at V and 0 bases at J, with 18 bases between the two ends. CDR3 residues: CASSPARTTYSTDTQYF. Here the CDR3 DNA reads TGTGCCAGCAGTCCAGCCAGGACAACGTATAGCACAGATACGCAGTATTTT.

The V and J genes are TRBV20-1 and TRBJ1-2; perhaps TRBD1 as D (5 bases). Per the germline V gene, CDR1 is DFQATT and CDR2 is SNEGSKA (reference sequence). This CDR3 spans 11 amino acids. Trimming took 6 bases from V and 4 from J, leaving 9 bases between them. CDR3 DNA: TGCAGTGCCTGGGGGGGCTATGGCTACACCTTC. This translates into CSAWGGYGYTF.

The chain has TRBV7-9 and TRBJ2-3; possibly TRBD2 for D (6 bases). CDR1 SEHNR and CDR2 FQNEAQ come from the germline V gene (reference sequence). The V and J ends lost 0 bases and 6 bases respectively, with 19 bases between them. The CDR3 sequence is 17 residues long. The CDR3 DNA follows: TGTGCCAGCAGCTTAGCCCAGAGGAGGGAGGATTCCGATACGCAGTATTTT. The encoded protein is CASSLAQRREDSDTQYF.

This clone came up once. This sequence joins TRBV18 and TRBJ2-7, with 9 bases lining up with TRBD1. Germline lookup yields CDR1 KGHSH and CDR2 LQKENI. J was trimmed by 3 bases and V by 6 bases; bases with no gene match: 12. CDR3 length equals 16 residues. The CDR3 region has the DNA TGTGCCAGCTCCTCAACCTCGGGACAGGGTTACTACGAGCAGTACTTC. It encodes CASSSTSGQGYYEQYF.

V usage is TRBV12-5 and J usage is TRBJ1-2; D uncertain. Germline lookup yields CDR1 LGHNT and CDR2 FRNRAP. The V and J ends lost 0 bases and 4 bases respectively, with 9 bases between them. This CDR3 has 14 residues. In DNA form, the CDR3 reads TGTGCTAGTGGTTTGGTAGCGGGCGGCTATGGCTACACCTTC. Translation gives CASGLVAGGYGYTF. Variable domain in full (rest from reference TRBV12-5 and TRBJ1-2): DARVTQTPRHKVTEMGQEVTMRCQPILGHNTVFWYRQTMMQGLELLAYFRNRAPLDDSGMPKDRFSAEMPDATLATLKIQPSEPRDSAVYFCASGLVAGGYGYTFGSGTRLTVV.

The chain uses TRBV5-4 and TRBJ1-1; D unresolved. CDR1 SGHNT and CDR2 YYREEE come from the germline V gene (reference sequence). Trimming removed 4 bases at V and 1 base at J, with 11 bases between. The length of the CDR3 is 14 residues. The CDR3 coding sequence is TGTGCCAGCAGCCTCCGAGACAAGAACACTGAAGCTTTCTTT. Its protein product is CASSLRDKNTEAFF.

The chain combines TRBV15 with TRBJ2-4, with D tentatively TRBD1 (5 bases). The CDR3 runs 12 residues. CDR1 and CDR2 from the germline V gene are LNHNV and YYDKDF (reference sequence). The germline V and J ends were trimmed by 4 bases and 6 bases, with 7 bases remaining between them. CDR3 residues: CATSNRLNIQYF. The CDR3 bases are TGTGCCACCAGCAACAGGTTAAACATTCAGTACTTC.

The chain joins TRBV5-4 to TRBJ1-1, with TRBD1 identical over 10 bases. V was clipped by 4 bases and J by 4 bases; unmatched bases: 7. Per the germline V gene, CDR1 is SGHNT and CDR2 is YYREEE (reference sequence). The CDR3 covers 15 residues. CDR3 sequence (DNA): TGTGCCAGCAGCCAAGGGACAGGGGAGGGCACTGAAGCTTTCTTT. Translated, it gives CASSQGTGEGTEAFF.

The chain uses TRBV29-1 and TRBJ2-7; the D gene is possibly TRBD1 (5 bases). The CDR3 has 14 amino acids. V was pared by 3 bases and J by 6 bases, with 18 bases between. Germline CDR1 SQVTM, CDR2 ANQGSEA. The CDR3 DNA follows: TGCAGCGTTGAGGACCACAGGCTTCTTAGCGAGCAGTACTTC. Protein: CSVEDHRLLSEQYF.

V and J are TRBV6-5 and TRBJ1-2, with 8 bases that match TRBD1. The CDR3 contains 13 residues. The V gene end was trimmed by 5 bases and the J gene end by 1 base; junction bases not matched to a gene: 0. Germline lookup yields CDR1 MNHEY and CDR2 SVGAGI. For the CDR3, the DNA is TGTGCCAGCAGTGGACAGGGTAACTATGGCTACACCTTC. It encodes CASSGQGNYGYTF.

The chain is built from TRBV6-5 and TRBJ1-5; possibly TRBD1 for D (6 bases). The germline V and J ends were trimmed by 4 bases and 5 bases, with 9 bases remaining between them. The V gene's germline CDR1 is MNHEY and CDR2 SVGAGI. The CDR3 is made up of 13 amino acids. CDR3: CASSSAGDQPQHF. The CDR3 DNA sequence: TGTGCCAGCAGTTCCGCAGGGGATCAGCCCCAGCATTTT.

The chain combines TRBV7-2 with TRBJ1-1, with TRBD1 as a possible D gene (5 bases). CDR1 is SGHTA, CDR2 FQGNSA, per germline. The CDR3 has 13 amino acids. V shed 8 bases and J shed 4 bases, with 14 bases lying between them. CDR3 bases: TGTGCCAGCGCTGGGAGGGGAGGCACTGAAGCTTTCTTT. This sequence encodes CASAGRGGTEAFF.

The CDR3 region is CASSYSPQKSYEQYF. The CDR3, as DNA: TGTGCCAGCAGTTACTCGCCACAGAAATCCTACGAGCAGTACTTC. V is TRBV6-5 and J is TRBJ2-7; D not resolved. Per germline, CDR1 MNHEY and CDR2 SVGAGI. The CDR3 sequence is 15 residues long. Trimming shortened V by 0 bases and J by 1 base, and 10 bases separated the two germline ends.

This chain joins TRBV5-4 and TRBJ2-5, with TRBD2 matching 13 bases. Trimming took 4 bases from V and 1 from J; bases not matched to a gene: 4. Germline CDR1 and CDR2: SGHNT and YYREEE (reference sequence). The CDR3 runs to 16 residues. CDR3 sequence (DNA): TGTGCCAGCAGCCGCGGACTAGCGGGGGTCCAAGAGACCCAGTACTTC. It codes for CASSRGLAGVQETQYF.